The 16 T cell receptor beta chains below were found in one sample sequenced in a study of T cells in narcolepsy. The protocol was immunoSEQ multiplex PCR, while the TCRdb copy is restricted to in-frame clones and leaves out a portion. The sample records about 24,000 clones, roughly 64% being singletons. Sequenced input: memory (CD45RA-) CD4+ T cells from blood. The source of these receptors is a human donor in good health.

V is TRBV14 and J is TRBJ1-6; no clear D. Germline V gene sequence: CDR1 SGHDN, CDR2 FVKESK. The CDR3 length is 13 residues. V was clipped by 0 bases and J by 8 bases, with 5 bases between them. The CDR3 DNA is TGTGCCAGCAGCCAAGAAGATTATTCACCCCTCCACTTT. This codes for CASSQEDYSPLHF.

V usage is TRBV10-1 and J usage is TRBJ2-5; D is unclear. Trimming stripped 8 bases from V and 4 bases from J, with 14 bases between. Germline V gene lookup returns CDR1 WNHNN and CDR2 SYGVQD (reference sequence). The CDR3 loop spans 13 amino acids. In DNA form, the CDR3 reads TGCGCCAGCGCCGTCAACCCCGCAGAGACCCAGTACTTC. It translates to CASAVNPAETQYF.

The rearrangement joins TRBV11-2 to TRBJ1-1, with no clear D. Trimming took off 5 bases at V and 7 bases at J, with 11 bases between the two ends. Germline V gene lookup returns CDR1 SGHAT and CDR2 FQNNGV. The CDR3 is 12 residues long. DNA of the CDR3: TGTGCCAGCAGCACCTGGGGAGATGAAGCTTTCTTT. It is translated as CASSTWGDEAFF. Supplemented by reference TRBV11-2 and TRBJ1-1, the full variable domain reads EAGVAQSPRYKIIEKRQSVAFWCNPISGHATLYWYQQILGQGPKLLIQFQNNGVVDDSQLPKDRFSAERLKGVDSTLKIQPAKLEDSAVYLCASSTWGDEAFFGQGTRLTVV.

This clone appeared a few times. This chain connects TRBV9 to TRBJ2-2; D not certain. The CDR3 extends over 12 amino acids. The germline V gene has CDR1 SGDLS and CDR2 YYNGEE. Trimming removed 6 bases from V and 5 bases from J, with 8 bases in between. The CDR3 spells CASNVPTGELFF. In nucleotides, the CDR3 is TGTGCCAGCAACGTTCCAACCGGGGAGCTGTTTTTT.

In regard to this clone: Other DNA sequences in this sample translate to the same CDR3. CDR3 protein: CASSYSRPSSGNTIYF. CDR3 coding DNA: TGTGCCAGCAGTTACTCCCGTCCTAGCTCTGGAAACACCATATATTTT. This chain links TRBV6-5 with TRBJ1-3; D is unresolved. The V gene's germline CDR1 is MNHEY and CDR2 SVGAGI. V lost 0 bases, J lost 0 bases, and 9 bases lay in between. This CDR3 contains 16 residues.

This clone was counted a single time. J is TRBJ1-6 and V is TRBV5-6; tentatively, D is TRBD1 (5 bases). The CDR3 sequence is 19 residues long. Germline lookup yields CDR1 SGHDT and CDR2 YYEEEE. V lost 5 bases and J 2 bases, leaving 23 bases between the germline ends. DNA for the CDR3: TGTGCCAGCAGTGAGCGGGACTCCCAATGGAGGGCCTATAATTCACCCCTCCACTTT. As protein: CASSERDSQWRAYNSPLHF.

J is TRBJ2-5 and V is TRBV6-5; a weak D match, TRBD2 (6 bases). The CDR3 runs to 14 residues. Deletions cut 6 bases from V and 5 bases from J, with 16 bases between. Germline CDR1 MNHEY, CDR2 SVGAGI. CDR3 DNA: TGTGCCAGCAGGCGGGGACGGGCGTCGGAGACCCAGTACTTC. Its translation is CASRRGRASETQYF.

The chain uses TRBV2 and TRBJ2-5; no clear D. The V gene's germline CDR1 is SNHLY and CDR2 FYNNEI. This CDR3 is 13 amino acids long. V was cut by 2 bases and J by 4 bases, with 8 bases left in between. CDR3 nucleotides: TGTGCCAGCAGTGAACCAGTATCAGAGACCCAGTACTTC. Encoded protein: CASSEPVSETQYF.

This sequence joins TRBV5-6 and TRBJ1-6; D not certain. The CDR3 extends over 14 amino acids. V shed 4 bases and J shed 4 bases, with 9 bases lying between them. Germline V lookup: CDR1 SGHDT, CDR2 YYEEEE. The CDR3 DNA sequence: TGTGCCAGCAGCCCATTGGGGTATAATTCACCCCTCCACTTT. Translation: CASSPLGYNSPLHF.

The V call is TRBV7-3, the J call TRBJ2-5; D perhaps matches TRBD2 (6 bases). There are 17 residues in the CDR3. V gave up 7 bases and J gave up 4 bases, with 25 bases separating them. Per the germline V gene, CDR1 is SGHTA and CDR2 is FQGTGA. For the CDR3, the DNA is TGTGCCAGCACCTCCCGGGGCGTGGGAGGACTCGGAGAGACCCAGTACTTC. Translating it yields CASTSRGVGGLGETQYF.

The CDR3 spells CASSFYRGPSYEQYF. CDR3 bases: TGTGCCAGCAGCTTCTACAGGGGACCGTCTTACGAGCAGTACTTC. V gene TRBV7-2 combines with J gene TRBJ2-7; 7 bases fit TRBD1. Germline V lookup: CDR1 SGHTA, CDR2 FQGNSA. Trimming cost V 3 bases and J 4 bases; bases outside gene matches: 9. The length of the CDR3 is 15 residues. The whole variable domain, remainder taken from reference TRBV7-2 and TRBJ2-7, is GAGVSQSPSNKVTEKGKDVELRCDPISGHTALYWYRQSLGQGLEFLIYFQGNSAPDKSGLPSDRFSAERTGGSVSTLTIQRTQQEDSAVYLCASSFYRGPSYEQYFGPGTRLTVT.

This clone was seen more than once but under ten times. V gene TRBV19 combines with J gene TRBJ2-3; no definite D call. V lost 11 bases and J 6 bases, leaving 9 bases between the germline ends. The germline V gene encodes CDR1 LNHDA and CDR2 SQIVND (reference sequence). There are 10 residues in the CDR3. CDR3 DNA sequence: TGTGCCCGATGGGTCGATACGCAGTATTTT. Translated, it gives CARWVDTQYF.

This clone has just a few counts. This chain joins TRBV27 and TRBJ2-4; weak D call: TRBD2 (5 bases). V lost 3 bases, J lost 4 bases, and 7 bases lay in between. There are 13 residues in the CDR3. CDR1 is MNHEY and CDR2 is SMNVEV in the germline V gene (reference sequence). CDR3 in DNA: TGTGCCAGCAGTTTTTCGGGGAAAAACATTCAGTACTTC. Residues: CASSFSGKNIQYF.

The CDR3 DNA is TGCGCCAGCAGCTTCCCAGACCACTATGGCTACACCTTC. This sequence encodes CASSFPDHYGYTF. The rearrangement links TRBV5-1 to TRBJ1-2, with unresolved D. CDR3 length equals 13 residues. V was cut by 2 bases and J by 3 bases, with 8 bases left in between. Germline CDR1 and CDR2: SGHRS and YFSETQ.

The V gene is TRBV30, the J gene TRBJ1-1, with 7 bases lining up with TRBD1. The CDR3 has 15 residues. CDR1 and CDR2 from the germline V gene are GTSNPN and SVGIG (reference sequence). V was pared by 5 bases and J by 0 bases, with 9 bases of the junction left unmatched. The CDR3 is CAWVHRDRLNTEAFF. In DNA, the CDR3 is TGTGCCTGGGTCCACCGGGACAGACTGAACACTGAAGCTTTCTTT.

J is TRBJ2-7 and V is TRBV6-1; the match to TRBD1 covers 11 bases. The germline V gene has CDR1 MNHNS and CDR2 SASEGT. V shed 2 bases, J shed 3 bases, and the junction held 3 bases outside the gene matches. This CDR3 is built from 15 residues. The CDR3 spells CASSERTGGGYEQYF. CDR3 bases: TGTGCCAGCAGTGAACGGACAGGGGGCGGCTACGAGCAGTACTTC.